This entry lists 27 T cell receptor beta chains sequenced from one sample in a study of T-cell memory formation after mild COVID-19. TCRdb re-called the 5' RACE reads with MiXCR, one entry per CDR3 protein. Among hundreds of thousands of distinct CDR3 sequences, over 13% were seen once, and the ten largest hold around a fifth. Sample: PBMCs or a T cell subset sorted from them (not recorded which). The receptors derive from a man aged 18 to 30 who had mild COVID-19 (a few samples of this study predate the infection). Cell type and time point are not known.

This clonotype was counted only a few times. This rearrangement joins TRBV5-1 to TRBJ1-1; 7 nucleotides match TRBD1. V lost 3 bases, J lost 3 bases, and 11 bases stayed unmatched. The CDR3 is 16 amino acids. The germline CDR1 and CDR2 sequences are SGHRS and YFSETQ. The CDR3 loop is CASSSTGLLPDTEAFF. In DNA, the CDR3 is TGCGCCAGCAGCTCGACAGGGTTGCTTCCGGACACTGAAGCTTTCTTT.

The chain employs TRBV28 and TRBJ2-3, with TRBD1 identical over 8 bases. This CDR3 has 15 residues. The V gene end was trimmed by 2 bases and the J gene end by 2 bases; junction bases not matched to a gene: 3. Germline lookup yields CDR1 MDHEN and CDR2 SYDVKM. CDR3 protein: CASSLGTGHTDTQYF. CDR3 sequence (DNA): TGTGCCAGCAGTTTAGGGACAGGCCACACAGATACGCAGTATTTT.

The genes are TRBV7-2 and TRBJ2-1; D possibly corresponds to TRBD2 (5 bases). The CDR3 length is 14 residues. Looked up from germline, CDR1 is SGHTA and CDR2 is FQGNSA. V was pared by 5 bases and J by 0 bases, with 8 bases between. The CDR3 DNA reads TGTGCCAGCAGCCGCCGGGACTCCTACAATGAGCAGTTCTTC. As protein: CASSRRDSYNEQFF.

The rearrangement joins TRBV7-3 to TRBJ2-1; 12 bases are shared with TRBD2. After removal of 5 bases from V and 7 bases from J, the junction contained 9 bases not matched to a gene. The CDR3 length is 16 residues. The germline V gene encodes CDR1 SGHTA and CDR2 FQGTGA. CDR3 bases: TGTGCCAGCAGCCGCGTCTCCACTAGCGGGGGGAATGAGCAGTTCTTC. Protein: CASSRVSTSGGNEQFF.

This clonotype was recorded a few times. The J gene is TRBJ2-2, the V gene TRBV19, with 11 bases lining up with TRBD2. The J segment lost 5 bases and the V segment lost 7 bases, leaving 9 bases of the junction unmatched. This CDR3 has 16 amino acids. CDR1 is LNHDA and CDR2 is SQIVND in the germline V gene (reference sequence). The DNA for the CDR3 is TGTGCCAGTATGCTAGCGGGGGGACTTTTAACCGGGGAGCTGTTTTTT. Translation gives CASMLAGGLLTGELFF.

This clonotype was seen many times. V gene TRBV7-2 combines with J gene TRBJ2-1; TRBD2 is a possible D gene (5 bases). CDR3 size: 14 residues. V was trimmed by 3 bases and J by 16 bases, leaving 22 bases between them. Germline V gene lookup returns CDR1 SGHTA and CDR2 FQGNSA. The CDR3 sequence: CASSFVTEVEGVFF. The DNA of the CDR3 is TGTGCCAGCAGCTTTGTAACTGAGGTTGAGGGTGTTTTCTTC. Variable domain in full (rest from reference TRBV7-2 and TRBJ2-1): GAGVSQSPSNKVTEKGKDVELRCDPISGHTALYWYRQSLGQGLEFLIYFQGNSAPDKSGLPSDRFSAERTGGSVSTLTIQRTQQEDSAVYLCASSFVTEVEGVFFGPGTRLTVL.

V usage is TRBV20-1 and J usage is TRBJ2-5, with a possible D match to TRBD2 (6 bases). V lost 3 bases to trimming and J lost 2 bases, with 16 bases between them. The CDR3 extends over 15 amino acids. CDR1 DFQATT and CDR2 SNEGSKA come from the germline V gene (reference sequence). The DNA of the CDR3 is TGCAGTGCTAGGACCGGGCGGGGACTTCAAGAGACCCAGTACTTC. It is translated as CSARTGRGLQETQYF.

This sequence joins TRBV20-1 and TRBJ2-3, with no clear D. The CDR3 covers 13 residues. With 7 bases removed from V and 4 bases from J, the gap between germline ends came to 15 bases. Germline V gene sequence: CDR1 DFQATT, CDR2 SNEGSKA (reference sequence). The CDR3 DNA follows: TGCAGTGTAGGCAGCCCTGGAGCAGATACGCAGTATTTT. Its translation: CSVGSPGADTQYF.

The V and J genes are TRBV14 and TRBJ1-2; 10 positions agree with TRBD1. In germline, CDR1 is SGHDN, CDR2 FVKESK. The CDR3 is 14 residues long. After removal of 4 bases from V and 8 bases from J, the junction contained 7 bases not matched to a gene. CDR3 sequence reads: CASSPGTGVGGYTF. DNA of the CDR3: TGTGCCAGCAGCCCTGGGACAGGGGTCGGAGGCTACACCTTC. The variable domain in full, completed from reference TRBV14 and TRBJ1-2, reads EAGVTQFPSHSVIEKGQTVTLRCDPISGHDNLYWYRRVMGKEIKFLLHFVKESKQDESGMPNNRFLAERTGGTYSTLKVQPAELEDSGVYFCASSPGTGVGGYTFGSGTRLTVV.

This clonotype was counted between two and nine times. This chain uses TRBV3-1 with TRBJ2-3; no clear D. The CDR3 length is 14 residues. V was shortened by 2 bases and J by 4 bases, with 10 bases between the two germline ends. CDR1 LGHDT and CDR2 YNNKEL come from the germline V gene (reference sequence). CDR3 sequence reads: CASSQMGFPDTQYF. The CDR3 nucleotides read TGTGCCAGCAGCCAAATGGGCTTTCCAGATACGCAGTATTTT.

This clonotype showed up many times. The rearrangement uses TRBV7-6 and TRBJ2-5; D assignment may be TRBD1 or TRBD2 (5 bases each). Trimming removed 1 base from V and 4 bases from J, with 22 bases in between. The germline CDR1 and CDR2 sequences are SGHVS and FNYEAQ. There are 18 residues in the CDR3. The CDR3 region is CASSLVASGLGTGETQYF. The CDR3 DNA reads TGTGCCAGCAGCTTAGTGGCCTCCGGACTGGGGACGGGAGAGACCCAGTACTTC.

This clonotype was detected a few times. V and J are TRBV4-3 and TRBJ1-6, with 7 bases identical to TRBD1. This CDR3 contains 17 residues. The junction had 11 bases not matched to a gene; V was cut back by 0 bases and J by 9 bases. CDR1 LGHNA and CDR2 YSLEER come from the germline V gene. The CDR3 here is CASSQERAGGLGSPLHF. CDR3 coding DNA: TGCGCCAGCAGCCAAGAGCGAGCAGGGGGATTAGGTTCACCCCTCCACTTT.

The gene calls are TRBV19 and TRBJ2-2; 8 bases map to TRBD1. The CDR3 runs to 15 residues. V lost 3 bases to trimming and J lost 4 bases; unmatched junction nucleotides: 4. Germline V lookup: CDR1 LNHDA, CDR2 SQIVND (reference sequence). This CDR3 reads CASSIGQGTTGELFF. The CDR3 DNA follows: TGTGCCAGTAGTATCGGACAGGGTACCACCGGGGAGCTGTTTTTT.

This clonotype was observed many times. The chain joins TRBV10-3 to TRBJ2-5; no reliable D call. Germline V gives CDR1 ENHRY, CDR2 SYGVKD. The CDR3 loop spans 13 amino acids. V was shortened by 6 bases and J by 0 bases, with 8 bases between the two germline ends. The DNA for the CDR3 is TGTGCCATCAGAACACCGTACCAAGAGACCCAGTACTTC. This translates into CAIRTPYQETQYF.

J is TRBJ1-5 and V is TRBV6-5; D perhaps matches TRBD1 (6 bases). V was cut by 8 bases and J by 2 bases, with 16 bases left in between. The CDR3 spans 15 residues. The germline V gene has CDR1 MNHEY and CDR2 SVGAGI. The CDR3 nucleotides read TGTGCCAGCTCCGCGGGGGGCCCGGGCAATCAGCCCCAGCATTTT. Translated, it gives CASSAGGPGNQPQHF.

This clonotype was detected only a few times. The genes are TRBV5-1 and TRBJ2-6, with unresolved D. CDR3 length equals 18 residues. V shed 4 bases and J shed 0 bases, with 17 bases lying between them. CDR1 is SGHRS and CDR2 is YFSETQ in the germline V gene. The CDR3 loop is CASSPTGDPSSGANVLTF. CDR3 nucleotide sequence: TGCGCCAGCAGCCCAACCGGTGACCCCAGCTCTGGGGCCAACGTCCTGACTTTC.

This clonotype was detected ten times or more. V is TRBV18 and J is TRBJ2-3; the match to TRBD2 covers 10 bases. Trimming cost V 2 bases and J 1 base; bases outside gene matches: 0. The CDR3 extends over 15 amino acids. The germline V gene encodes CDR1 KGHSH and CDR2 LQKENI. The CDR3: CASSPTSGGTDTQYF. The CDR3, as DNA: TGTGCCAGCTCACCAACTAGCGGGGGCACAGATACGCAGTATTTT. Full variable domain (missing parts from reference TRBV18 and TRBJ2-3): NAGVMQNPRHLVRRRGQEARLRCSPMKGHSHVYWYRQLPEEGLKFMVYLQKENIIDESGMPKERFSAEFPKEGPSILRIQQVVRGDSAAYFCASSPTSGGTDTQYFGPGTRLTVL.

The V call is TRBV4-2, the J call TRBJ1-1; TRBD1 matches at 9 bases. CDR1 and CDR2 from the germline V gene are LGHNA and YNFKEQ. The CDR3 length is 18 residues. Trimming at V came to 2 bases and at J to 6 bases, leaving 16 bases not matched to a gene. CDR3 in amino acids: CASSQPGQGTLRGAEAFF. The CDR3 coding sequence is TGTGCCAGCAGCCAACCGGGACAGGGAACACTACGGGGCGCTGAAGCTTTCTTT.

This clonotype appeared a few times. V gene TRBV6-1 combines with J gene TRBJ1-4; perhaps TRBD1 as D (5 bases). CDR3 length: 14 residues. The V and J ends lost 5 bases and 8 bases respectively, with 15 bases between them. Looked up from germline, CDR1 is MNHNS and CDR2 is SASEGT. CDR3 sequence reads: CASSLLSRGEKLFF. The CDR3 DNA reads TGTGCCAGCAGTCTTCTTTCTAGGGGCGAAAAACTGTTTTTT.

This clonotype has at least ten counts. The V gene is TRBV12-3 or TRBV12-4, the J gene TRBJ2-7; D unresolved. The CDR3 totals 13 residues. Between the trimmed V and J ends, which lost 6 bases and 0 bases, there was a span of 9 bases. The CDR3 here is CASSPVNSYEQYF. The CDR3 region has the DNA TGTGCCAGCAGCCCGGTCAACTCCTACGAGCAGTACTTC.

The chain has TRBV18 and TRBJ2-1, with 12 bases that match TRBD2. Looked up from germline, CDR1 is KGHSH and CDR2 is LQKENI. CDR3 length: 15 amino acids. V shed 3 bases and J 5 bases; nucleotides not matched to a gene: 2. The CDR3 here is CASSPRLAGDNEQFF. The DNA for the CDR3 is TGTGCCAGCTCACCTCGACTAGCGGGGGACAATGAGCAGTTCTTC.

In its sample, this clonotype was seen a few times. V and J are TRBV7-9 and TRBJ2-7; D gene uncertain. Germline lookup yields CDR1 SEHNR and CDR2 FQNEAQ (reference sequence). This CDR3 is built from 13 residues. The germline V and J ends were trimmed by 3 bases and 2 bases, with 8 bases remaining between them. The CDR3 DNA sequence: TGTGCCAGCAGCTTTGCGGAGACCTACGAGCAGTACGTC. This translates into CASSFAETYEQYV.

This chain connects TRBV28 to TRBJ1-2; TRBD1 matches at 9 bases. V shed 6 bases, J shed 3 bases, and the junction held 14 bases outside the gene matches. The CDR3 is made up of 17 amino acids. The germline V gene has CDR1 MDHEN and CDR2 SYDVKM. In DNA form, the CDR3 reads TGTGCCAGCAGCTCTCTCCGGGACAGGGATAGGGACTATGGCTACACCTTC. It encodes CASSSLRDRDRDYGYTF.

The chain recombines TRBV4-1 with TRBJ2-6, with TRBD1 identical over 8 bases. CDR1 is MGHRA, CDR2 YSYEKL, per germline. CDR3 length equals 18 residues. Trimming at V came to 3 bases and at J to 2 bases, leaving 9 bases not matched to a gene. CDR3: CASSQDHRGEAGANVLTF. The DNA for the CDR3 is TGCGCCAGCAGCCAGGACCACAGGGGGGAAGCTGGGGCCAACGTCCTGACTTTC.

The table lists this clonotype with a few counts. The CDR3 region has the DNA TGTGCCAGTAGTACCACAGGGGGCAGCCACAATGAGCAGTTCTTC. Encoded protein: CASSTTGGSHNEQFF. The V call is TRBV19, the J call TRBJ2-1; 9 bases line up with TRBD1. CDR3 length equals 15 residues. V was clipped by 4 bases and J by 5 bases; unmatched bases: 6. From germline, CDR1 is LNHDA and CDR2 SQIVND (reference sequence).

In this sample, this clonotype turned up many times. This chain connects TRBV7-3 to TRBJ2-3; D is uncertain. V lost 1 base and J 8 bases, leaving 13 bases between the germline ends. This CDR3 spans 14 amino acids. The germline CDR1 and CDR2 sequences are SGHTA and FQGTGA. The CDR3 spells CASSLNPGSGTQYF. For the CDR3, the DNA is TGTGCCAGCAGCTTAAATCCCGGATCGGGTACGCAGTATTTT.

This clonotype has a handful of counts. The rearrangement links TRBV7-9 to TRBJ2-7; 7 nucleotides agree with TRBD1. There are 16 residues in the CDR3. V dropped 4 bases and J dropped 1; count of bases not matched to a gene: 10. CDR1 SEHNR and CDR2 FQNEAQ come from the germline V gene (reference sequence). CDR3 sequence reads: CASSSSGTARSYEQYF. The DNA for the CDR3 is TGTGCCAGCAGCTCGTCCGGGACAGCCCGTTCCTACGAGCAGTACTTC.